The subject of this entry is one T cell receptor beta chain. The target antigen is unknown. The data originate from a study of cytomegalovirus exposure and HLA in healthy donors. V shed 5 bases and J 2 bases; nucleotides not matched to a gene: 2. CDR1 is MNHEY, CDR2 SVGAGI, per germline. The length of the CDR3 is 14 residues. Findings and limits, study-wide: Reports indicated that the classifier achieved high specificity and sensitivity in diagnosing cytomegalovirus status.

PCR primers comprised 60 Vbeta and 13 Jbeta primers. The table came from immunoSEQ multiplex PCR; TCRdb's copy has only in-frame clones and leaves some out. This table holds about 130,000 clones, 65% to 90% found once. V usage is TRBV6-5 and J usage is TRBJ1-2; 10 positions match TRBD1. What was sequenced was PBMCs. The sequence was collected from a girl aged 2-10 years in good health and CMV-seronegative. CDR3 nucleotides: TGTGCCAGCAGTCGGACAGGGGGGAACTATGGCTACACCTTC. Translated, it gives CASSRTGGNYGYTF.